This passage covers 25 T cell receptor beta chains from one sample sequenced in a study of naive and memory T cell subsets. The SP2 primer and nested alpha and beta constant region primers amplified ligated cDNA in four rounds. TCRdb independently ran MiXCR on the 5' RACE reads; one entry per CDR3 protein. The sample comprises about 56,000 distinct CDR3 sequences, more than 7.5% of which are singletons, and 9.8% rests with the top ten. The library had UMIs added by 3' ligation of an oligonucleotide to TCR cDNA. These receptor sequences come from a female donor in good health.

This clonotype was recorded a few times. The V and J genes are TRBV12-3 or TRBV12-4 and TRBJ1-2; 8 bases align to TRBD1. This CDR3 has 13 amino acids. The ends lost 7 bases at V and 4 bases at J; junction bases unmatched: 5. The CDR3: CASNPDRAYGYTF. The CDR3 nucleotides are TGTGCCAGCAACCCGGACAGGGCCTATGGCTACACCTTC.

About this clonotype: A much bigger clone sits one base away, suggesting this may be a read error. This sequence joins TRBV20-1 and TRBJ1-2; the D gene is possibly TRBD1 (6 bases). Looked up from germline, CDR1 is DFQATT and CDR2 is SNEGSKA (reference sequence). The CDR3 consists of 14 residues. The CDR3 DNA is TGCAGTCCCCAGGGGCCGGGGGGGTCTTCTGGCGACACCTTC. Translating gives CSPQGPGGSSGDTF.

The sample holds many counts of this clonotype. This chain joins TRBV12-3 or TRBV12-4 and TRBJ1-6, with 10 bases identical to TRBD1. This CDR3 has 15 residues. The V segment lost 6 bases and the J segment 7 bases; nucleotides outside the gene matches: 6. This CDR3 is CASSRQGAGNSPLHF. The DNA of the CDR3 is TGTGCCAGCAGCAGACAGGGGGCCGGGAATTCACCCCTCCACTTT.

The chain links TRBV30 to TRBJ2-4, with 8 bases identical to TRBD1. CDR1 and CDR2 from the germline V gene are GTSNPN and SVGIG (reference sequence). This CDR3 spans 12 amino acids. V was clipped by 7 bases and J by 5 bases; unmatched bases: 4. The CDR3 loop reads CALDRGENIQYF. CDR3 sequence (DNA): TGTGCCTTAGACAGGGGTGAAAACATTCAGTACTTC.

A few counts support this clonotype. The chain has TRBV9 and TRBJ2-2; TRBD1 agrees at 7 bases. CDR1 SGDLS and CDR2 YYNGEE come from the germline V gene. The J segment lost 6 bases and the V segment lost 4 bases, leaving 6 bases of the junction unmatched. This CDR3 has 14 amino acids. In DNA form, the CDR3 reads TGTGCCAGCAGCTCCGACAGGGTTTCCGGGGAGCTGTTTTTT. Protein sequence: CASSSDRVSGELFF.

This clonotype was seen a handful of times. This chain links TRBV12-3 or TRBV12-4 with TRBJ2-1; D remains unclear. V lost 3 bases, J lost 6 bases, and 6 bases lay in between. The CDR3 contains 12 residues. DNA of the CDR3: TGTGCCAGCAGTTTTATGGGCAATGAGCAGTTCTTC. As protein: CASSFMGNEQFF.

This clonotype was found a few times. CDR3 nucleotide sequence: TGTGCCAGTAGTATAGCCGTGGTGACTAGCGGCCTCAATGAGCAGTTCTTC. This encodes CASSIAVVTSGLNEQFF. The rearrangement links TRBV19 to TRBJ2-1; 9 nucleotides match TRBD2. Trimming at V came to 1 base and at J to 6 bases, leaving 10 bases not matched to a gene. Germline V gives CDR1 LNHDA, CDR2 SQIVND (reference sequence). The CDR3 spans 17 residues.

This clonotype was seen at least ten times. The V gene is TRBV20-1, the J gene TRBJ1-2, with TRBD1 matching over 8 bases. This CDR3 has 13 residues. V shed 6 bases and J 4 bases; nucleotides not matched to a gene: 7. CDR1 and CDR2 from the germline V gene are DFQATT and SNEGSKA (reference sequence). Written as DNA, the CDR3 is TGCAGTGCCCAAAAAGGGACAGGCTATGGCTACACCTTC. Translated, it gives CSAQKGTGYGYTF.

DNA of the CDR3: TGTGCCTCCGGCCTACAGGTCAACTACGAGCAGTACTTC. Its protein is CASGLQVNYEQYF. The rearrangement links TRBV6-5 to TRBJ2-7, with TRBD1 as a possible D gene (5 bases). V gave up 11 bases and J gave up 3 bases, with 17 bases separating them. The CDR3 length is 13 residues. CDR1 is MNHEY and CDR2 is SVGAGI in the germline V gene.

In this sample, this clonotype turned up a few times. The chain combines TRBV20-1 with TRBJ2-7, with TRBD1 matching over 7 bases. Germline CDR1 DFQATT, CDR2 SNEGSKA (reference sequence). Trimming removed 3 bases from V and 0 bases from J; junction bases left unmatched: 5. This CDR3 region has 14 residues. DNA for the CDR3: TGCAGTGCTAGTAAGGGACAGTACTCCTACGAGCAGTACTTC. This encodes CSASKGQYSYEQYF.

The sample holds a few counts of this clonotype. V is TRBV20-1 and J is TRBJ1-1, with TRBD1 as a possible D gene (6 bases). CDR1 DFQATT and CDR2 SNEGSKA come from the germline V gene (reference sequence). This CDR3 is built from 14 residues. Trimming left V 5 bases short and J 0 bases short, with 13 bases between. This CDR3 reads CSASTTGLNTEAFF. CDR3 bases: TGCAGTGCTTCCACGACAGGCCTGAACACTGAAGCTTTCTTT.

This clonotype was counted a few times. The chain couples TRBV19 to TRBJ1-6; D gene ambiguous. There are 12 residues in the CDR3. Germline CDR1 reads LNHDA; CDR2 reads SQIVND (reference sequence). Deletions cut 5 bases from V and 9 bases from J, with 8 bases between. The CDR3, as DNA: TGTGCCAGTAGTCAACTTCTTTCACCCCTCCACTTT. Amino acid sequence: CASSQLLSPLHF.

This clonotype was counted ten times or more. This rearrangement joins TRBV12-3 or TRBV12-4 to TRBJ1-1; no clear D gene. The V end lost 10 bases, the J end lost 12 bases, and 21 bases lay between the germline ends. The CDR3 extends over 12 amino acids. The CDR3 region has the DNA TGTGCCACCTACACCCCTGGAGTCAAAACTTTCTTT. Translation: CATYTPGVKTFF.

The CDR3, as DNA: TGTGCCAGCAGTTATTTGAGACAGGCTAGCTACGAGCAGTACTTC. Translating gives CASSYLRQASYEQYF. The rearrangement links TRBV6-5 to TRBJ2-7; D may be TRBD1 (6 bases). Germline V lookup: CDR1 MNHEY, CDR2 SVGAGI. CDR3 length equals 15 residues. V was trimmed by 3 bases and J by 3 bases, leaving 15 bases between them.

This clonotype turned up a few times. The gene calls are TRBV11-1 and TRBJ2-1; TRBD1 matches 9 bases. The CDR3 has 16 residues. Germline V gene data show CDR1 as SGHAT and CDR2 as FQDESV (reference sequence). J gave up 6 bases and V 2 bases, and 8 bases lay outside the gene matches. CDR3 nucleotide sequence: TGTGCCAGCAGCTTATCTTCCGGGACAGGGTCCAATGAGCAGTTCTTC. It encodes CASSLSSGTGSNEQFF.

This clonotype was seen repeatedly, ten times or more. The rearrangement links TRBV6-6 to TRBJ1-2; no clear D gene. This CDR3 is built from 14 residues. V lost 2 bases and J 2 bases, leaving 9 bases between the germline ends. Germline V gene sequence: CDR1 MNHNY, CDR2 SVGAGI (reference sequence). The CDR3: CASSYVTTNYGYTF. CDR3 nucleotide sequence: TGTGCCAGCAGTTACGTGACGACGAACTATGGCTACACCTTC.

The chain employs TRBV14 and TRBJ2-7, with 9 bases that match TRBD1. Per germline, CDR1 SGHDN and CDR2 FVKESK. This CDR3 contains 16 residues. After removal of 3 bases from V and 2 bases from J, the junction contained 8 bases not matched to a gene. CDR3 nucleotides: TGTGCCAGCAGCCACAAGAGAGGGACAGGGACCTACGAGCAGTACTTC. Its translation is CASSHKRGTGTYEQYF.

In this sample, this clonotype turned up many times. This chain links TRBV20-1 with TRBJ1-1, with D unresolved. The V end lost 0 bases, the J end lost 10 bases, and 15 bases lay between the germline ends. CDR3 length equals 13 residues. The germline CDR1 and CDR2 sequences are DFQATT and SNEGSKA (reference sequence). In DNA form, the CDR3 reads TGCAGTGCTAGAGATAATTTGAGGGAGGTAGCTTTCTTT. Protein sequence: CSARDNLREVAFF.

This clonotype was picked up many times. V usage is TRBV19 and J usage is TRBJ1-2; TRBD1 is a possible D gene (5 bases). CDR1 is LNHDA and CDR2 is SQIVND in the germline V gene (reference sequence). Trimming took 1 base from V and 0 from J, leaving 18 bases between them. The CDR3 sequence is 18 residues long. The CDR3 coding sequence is TGTGCCAGTAGTATAGTTGGCCCCATCGAACAGGCTAACTATGGCTACACCTTC. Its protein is CASSIVGPIEQANYGYTF.

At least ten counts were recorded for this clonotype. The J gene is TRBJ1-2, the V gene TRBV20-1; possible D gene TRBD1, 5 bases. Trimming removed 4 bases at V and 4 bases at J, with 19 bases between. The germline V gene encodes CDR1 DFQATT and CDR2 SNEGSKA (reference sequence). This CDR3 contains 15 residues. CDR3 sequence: CSATSRKGTVYGYTF. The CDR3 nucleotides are TGCAGTGCTACATCGCGCAAAGGGACGGTCTATGGCTACACCTTC.

CDR3 protein: CSGGGRTVSMETQYF. The DNA for the CDR3 is TGCAGCGGGGGAGGACGGACAGTGAGCATGGAGACCCAGTACTTC. The V and J genes are TRBV29-1 and TRBJ2-5; the D gene could be TRBD1 or TRBD2 (6 bases each). The CDR3 is 15 residues long. Germline CDR1 and CDR2: SQVTM and ANQGSEA. V gave up 7 bases and J gave up 5 bases, with 23 bases separating them.

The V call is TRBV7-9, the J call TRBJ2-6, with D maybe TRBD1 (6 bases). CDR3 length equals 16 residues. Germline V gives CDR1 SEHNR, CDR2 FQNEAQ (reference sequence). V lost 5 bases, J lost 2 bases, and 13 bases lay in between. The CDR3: CASSNREQTGANVLTF. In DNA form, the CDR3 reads TGTGCCAGCAGCAACAGGGAGCAAACTGGGGCCAACGTCCTGACTTTC.

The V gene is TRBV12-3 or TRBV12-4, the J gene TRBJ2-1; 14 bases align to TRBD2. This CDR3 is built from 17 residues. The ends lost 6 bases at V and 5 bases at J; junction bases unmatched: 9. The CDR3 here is CASSGRTSGGSDNEQFF. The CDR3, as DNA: TGTGCCAGCAGCGGTAGGACTAGCGGGGGGAGCGACAATGAGCAGTTCTTC.

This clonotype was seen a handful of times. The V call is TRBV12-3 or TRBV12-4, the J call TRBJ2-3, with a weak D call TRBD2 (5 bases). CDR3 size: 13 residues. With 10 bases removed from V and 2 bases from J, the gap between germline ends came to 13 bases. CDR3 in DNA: TGTGCCACAAGGAGAGGGTTCACAGATACGCAGTATTTT. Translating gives CATRRGFTDTQYF.

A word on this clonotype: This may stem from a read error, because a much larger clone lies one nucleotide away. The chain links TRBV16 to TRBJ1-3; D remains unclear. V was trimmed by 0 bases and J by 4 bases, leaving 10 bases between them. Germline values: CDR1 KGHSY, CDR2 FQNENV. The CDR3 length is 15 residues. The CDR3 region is CASSQSTASGNTIYF. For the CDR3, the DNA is TGTGCCAGCAGCCAATCCACAGCGAGCGGAAACACCATATATTTT.